Each of the 2 T cell receptor beta chains below was sequenced from the same sample in a study of vaccination effects on CD4 cells after COVID-19 (dated by TCRdb to the early 2020s). Library construction relied on the immunoSEQ multiplex PCR assay. In its TCRdb copy, this immuneACCESS table keeps in-frame sequences only and misses some clones. Where compared with another copy, unresolved V genes explain less than half of these, and the others have no known cause. The sample table contains 50,000 to 75,000 clones; only one count was recorded for roughly four fifths of them. About 2.7% of the sample is taken by the ten largest. The ViraFEST assay stimulated PBMC with viral peptide pools and then used TCR sequencing to identify antigen-specific CD4+ T cell clonotypes by expansion. After around 11 days of culture, CD4+ T cells were isolated with the EasySep CD4+ T cell isolation kit. Their target antigens are unknown.

Sequencing was performed on CD4+ T cells from PBMCs cultured with HCoV-229E spike peptides, taken before COVID-19 vaccination. According to the study, the label for this sample's cell subset or site signals: HCoV-229E spike overlapping peptide pool stimulation. The receptors were gathered from a human donor who received a COVID-19 vaccine.

CDR3 in amino acids: CARFPDCQETQYF. The CDR3 coding sequence is TGTGCCAGATTCCCGGACTGCCAAGAGACCCAGTACTTC. The genes are TRBV28 and TRBJ2-5; D may be TRBD2 (5 bases). The CDR3 runs to 13 residues. The ends were cut back, 9 bases at V and 1 base at J, with 12 bases in the middle. Germline V CDR1 and CDR2: MDHEN, SYDVKM.

The chain combines TRBV7-3 with TRBJ1-1; D remains unclear. V was cut by 2 bases and J by 7 bases, with 11 bases left in between. This CDR3 region has 13 residues. Germline CDR1 reads SGHTA; CDR2 reads FQGTGA. CDR3 DNA: TGTGCCAGCAGCTTATTGAGGGCGGGTGAAGCTTTCTTT. As protein: CASSLLRAGEAFF.